The 16 T cell receptor beta chains given below trace back to one sample, sequenced in a study of cytomegalovirus exposure and HLA in healthy donors. 13 Jbeta primers and 60 Vbeta primers were used for the PCR. The assay was immunoSEQ multiplex PCR, and TCRdb's table has in-frame clones only and misses some. The sample has 170,000 or so clones, around four fifths seen once. The sample comprised PBMCs. The receptors shown here come from a woman aged 30 to 39 in good health and CMV-seropositive.

This clone was detected a few times. CDR3 residues: CASSLGGGLSYGYTF. CDR3 bases: TGCGCCAGCAGCTTGGGAGGGGGCCTCTCTTATGGCTACACCTTC. This chain joins TRBV5-1 and TRBJ1-2, with 7 bases that match TRBD1. This CDR3 region has 15 residues. Germline-derived CDR1 and CDR2 are SGHRS and YFSETQ. V shed 0 bases, J shed 5 bases, and the junction held 7 bases outside the gene matches.

The chain is built from TRBV28 and TRBJ1-1; D possibly corresponds to TRBD1 (6 bases). The CDR3 totals 17 residues. Trimming stripped 7 bases from V and 1 base from J, with 22 bases between. Per germline, CDR1 MDHEN and CDR2 SYDVKM. The CDR3 sequence is CASIPPAGQGRNTEAFF. The DNA of the CDR3 is TGTGCCAGCATCCCCCCAGCGGGGCAGGGGAGGAACACTGAAGCTTTCTTT.

The gene calls are TRBV6-5 and TRBJ1-2; no clear D gene. V lost 0 bases to trimming and J lost 0 bases, with 11 bases between them. Germline CDR1 and CDR2: MNHEY and SVGAGI. This CDR3 spans 16 amino acids. CDR3 in amino acids: CASSYSTEGANYGYTF. In DNA, the CDR3 is TGTGCCAGCAGTTACTCGACCGAGGGAGCTAACTATGGCTACACCTTC.

Worth noting for this clone: Additional DNA sequences in this sample encode the identical CDR3. The rearrangement joins TRBV7-9 to TRBJ1-4; 7 bases agree with TRBD1. The junction had 5 bases not matched to a gene; V was cut back by 4 bases and J by 3 bases. This CDR3 has 15 residues. CDR1 and CDR2 from the germline V gene are SEHNR and FQNEAQ (reference sequence). CDR3 sequence reads: CASSSWTGSNEKLFF. CDR3 nucleotide sequence: TGTGCCAGCAGCTCATGGACAGGTTCTAATGAAAAACTGTTTTTT.

This clone was picked up one time. The chain recombines TRBV27 with TRBJ1-1; TRBD1 might be the D (5 bases). The CDR3 extends over 12 amino acids. The V gene lost 8 bases and the J gene lost 4 bases, with 11 bases spanning the gap. Germline V gives CDR1 MNHEY, CDR2 SMNVEV (reference sequence). The CDR3 DNA reads as TGTGCCAGCTGGGGGGATAGCACTGAAGCTTTCTTT. Amino acids: CASWGDSTEAFF.

J is TRBJ2-7 and V is TRBV9; 8 bases match TRBD1. The junction had 6 bases not matched to a gene; V was cut back by 0 bases and J by 4 bases. This CDR3 is 15 amino acids long. Germline V gene sequence: CDR1 SGDLS, CDR2 YYNGEE. This CDR3 is CASSVAGTGMYEQYF. For the CDR3, the DNA is TGTGCCAGCAGCGTAGCTGGGACAGGTATGTACGAGCAGTACTTC.

This chain links TRBV7-8 with TRBJ1-4; D gene unclear. Trimming pared 6 bases from V and 3 bases from J, leaving 14 bases between. CDR3 length: 15 residues. Germline V gene sequence: CDR1 SGHVS, CDR2 FQNEAQ. The CDR3 loop is CASRAGWASNEKLFF. CDR3 nucleotides: TGTGCCAGCAGGGCAGGCTGGGCCTCTAATGAAAAACTGTTTTTT.

The genes are TRBV6-1 and TRBJ1-5; D is unresolved. V was shortened by 4 bases and J by 4 bases, with 11 bases between the two germline ends. The V gene's germline CDR1 is MNHNS and CDR2 SASEGT. The CDR3 sequence is 14 residues long. The CDR3 protein is CASSVAVRNQPQHF. The DNA of the CDR3 is TGTGCCAGCAGTGTGGCAGTGCGGAATCAGCCCCAGCATTTT.

The genes are TRBV5-1 and TRBJ1-4, with 7 bases lining up with TRBD1. V dropped 4 bases and J dropped 0; count of bases not matched to a gene: 6. This CDR3 region has 16 residues. Germline V gene lookup returns CDR1 SGHRS and CDR2 YFSETQ. The CDR3: CASSLPQGATNEKLFF. In DNA, the CDR3 is TGCGCCAGCAGCCTACCTCAGGGGGCAACTAATGAAAAACTGTTTTTT.

The rearrangement joins TRBV7-2 to TRBJ2-5, with D possibly being TRBD1 (6 bases). V was pared by 5 bases and J by 4 bases, with 14 bases between. The CDR3 loop spans 14 amino acids. CDR1 and CDR2 from the germline V gene are SGHTA and FQGNSA. The chain's CDR3 is CASSQNRVGETQYF. In DNA, the CDR3 is TGTGCCAGCAGCCAGAACAGGGTTGGAGAGACCCAGTACTTC.

This chain connects TRBV5-1 to TRBJ2-1; 7 nucleotides line up with TRBD1. Unmatched junction bases numbered 2, after V lost 8 bases and J lost 0 bases. This CDR3 is built from 13 residues. In germline, CDR1 is SGHRS, CDR2 YFSETQ. The CDR3 protein is CASRGPSYNEQFF. The CDR3, as DNA: TGCGCCAGTAGGGGGCCCTCCTACAATGAGCAGTTCTTC.

This rearrangement joins TRBV14 to TRBJ1-4; 8 nucleotides align to TRBD1. V dropped 1 base and J dropped 7; count of bases not matched to a gene: 8. The CDR3 has 16 residues. Germline CDR1 is SGHDN and CDR2 is FVKESK. CDR3 sequence reads: CASSQGTGTGGEKLFF. DNA for the CDR3: TGTGCCAGCAGCCAAGGCACCGGGACAGGAGGTGAAAAACTGTTTTTT.

This clone has a handful of counts. J is TRBJ2-2 and V is TRBV6-5; no clear D. This CDR3 has 14 residues. Germline V gene sequence: CDR1 MNHEY, CDR2 SVGAGI. V dropped 0 bases and J dropped 7 bases, with 9 bases sitting between them. CDR3 residues: CASSYSRRNGELFF. CDR3 nucleotide sequence: TGTGCCAGCAGTTACTCGAGGCGGAACGGGGAGCTGTTTTTT.

The chain employs TRBV28 and TRBJ2-7; 7 bases are a match to TRBD1. V lost 7 bases to trimming and J lost 1 base; unmatched junction nucleotides: 10. This CDR3 is 15 amino acids long. Germline assignment: CDR1 MDHEN and CDR2 SYDVKM. CDR3 loop: CASTPGPGGSYEQYF. The CDR3 bases are TGTGCCAGCACCCCGGGGCCAGGGGGTTCCTACGAGCAGTACTTC. The variable domain in full, completed from reference TRBV28 and TRBJ2-7, reads DVKVTQSSRYLVKRTGEKVFLECVQDMDHENMFWYRQDPGLGLRLIYFSYDVKMKEKGDIPEGYSVSREKKERFSLILESASTNQTSMYLCASTPGPGGSYEQYFGPGTRLTVT.

The table lists this clone with a few counts. The gene calls are TRBV30 and TRBJ2-2; TRBD1 might be the D (6 bases). This CDR3 is 14 amino acids long. CDR1 is GTSNPN, CDR2 SVGIG, per germline (reference sequence). Trimming pared 4 bases from V and 4 bases from J, leaving 13 bases between. In DNA form, the CDR3 reads TGTGCCTGGACCGCGCGGACAGCCACCGGGGAGCTGTTTTTT. Translating gives CAWTARTATGELFF.

The chain combines TRBV6-6 with TRBJ2-6, with TRBD1 as a possible D gene (5 bases). This CDR3 comprises 14 residues. Per germline, CDR1 MNHNY and CDR2 SVGAGI (reference sequence). Trimming pared 5 bases from V and 4 bases from J, leaving 9 bases between. The CDR3 sequence is CASSPGPGANVLTF. The CDR3 DNA reads TGTGCCAGCAGTCCAGGGCCAGGGGCCAACGTCCTGACTTTC.